What follows are 5 T cell receptor beta chains derived from one specimen sequenced in a study of blood T cell repertoires in COVID-19. Measured with immunoSEQ multiplex PCR; TCRdb has only the in-frame clones, and not every one. The repertoire consists of 120,000 to 150,000 clones, with approximately 80% occurring once and the leading ten covering roughly 4.9%. Sequencing was done on a sample of peripheral blood. The receptor source for this set is a human donor in a cohort sampled during active COVID-19.

The sample holds one count of this clone. The chain uses TRBV24-1 and TRBJ1-2, with 7 bases aligning to TRBD1. V lost 4 bases and J lost 2; bases outside the gene matches: 3. Germline V gene sequence: CDR1 KGHDR, CDR2 SFDVKD. The CDR3 sequence is 14 residues long. The CDR3 region has the DNA TGTGCCACCAGTGACCCGACAGGGAACTATGGCTACACCTTC. Its translation is CATSDPTGNYGYTF.

A single count supports this clone. The chain joins TRBV3-1 (or the pseudogene TRBV3-2) to TRBJ2-1; a weak D match, TRBD2 (5 bases). V gave up 1 base and J gave up 7 bases, with 11 bases separating them. Germline loops: CDR1 LGHDT, CDR2 YNNKEL (reference sequence). The CDR3 length is 14 residues. The CDR3 DNA sequence: TGTGCCAGCAGCCAAGTTTCTAGAGGGAATGAGCAGTTCTTC. This gives the protein CASSQVSRGNEQFF.

This chain links TRBV6-5 with TRBJ1-1; D is uncertain. Germline lookup yields CDR1 MNHEY and CDR2 SVGAGI. The length of the CDR3 is 13 residues. Deletions cut 8 bases from V and 0 bases from J, with 10 bases between. The DNA for the CDR3 is TGTGCCAGCGGGCCAGGTATGAACACTGAAGCTTTCTTT. It yields the protein CASGPGMNTEAFF.

This clone was observed a handful of times. The chain's CDR3 is CASSNRDTAYEQYF. The CDR3 coding sequence is TGTGCCAGTAGTAACCGGGACACAGCCTACGAGCAGTACTTC. The rearrangement links TRBV19 to TRBJ2-7, with D tentatively TRBD1 (6 bases). The CDR3 runs 14 residues. V dropped 4 bases and J dropped 2 bases, with 12 bases sitting between them. From germline, CDR1 is LNHDA and CDR2 SQIVND (reference sequence).

The gene calls are TRBV28 and TRBJ1-2; 8 bases map to TRBD1. CDR1 and CDR2 from the germline V gene are MDHEN and SYDVKM. Trimming removed 2 bases from V and 5 bases from J; junction bases left unmatched: 7. This CDR3 has 15 amino acids. CDR3 DNA sequence: TGTGCCAGCAGTTTAAGGACAGGGACTTGGTATGGCTACACCTTC. This translates into CASSLRTGTWYGYTF.